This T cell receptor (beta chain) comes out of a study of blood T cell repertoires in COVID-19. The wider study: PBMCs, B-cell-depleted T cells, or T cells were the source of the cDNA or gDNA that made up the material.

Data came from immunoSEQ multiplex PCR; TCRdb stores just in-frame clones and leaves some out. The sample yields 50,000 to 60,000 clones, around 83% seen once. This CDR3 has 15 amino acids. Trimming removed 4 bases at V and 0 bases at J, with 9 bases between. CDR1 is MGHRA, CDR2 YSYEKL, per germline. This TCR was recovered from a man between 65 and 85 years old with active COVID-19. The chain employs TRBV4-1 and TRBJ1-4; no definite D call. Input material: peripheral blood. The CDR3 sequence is CASSPFYATNEKLFF. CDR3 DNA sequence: TGCGCCAGCAGCCCTTTCTATGCAACTAATGAAAAACTGTTTTTT.